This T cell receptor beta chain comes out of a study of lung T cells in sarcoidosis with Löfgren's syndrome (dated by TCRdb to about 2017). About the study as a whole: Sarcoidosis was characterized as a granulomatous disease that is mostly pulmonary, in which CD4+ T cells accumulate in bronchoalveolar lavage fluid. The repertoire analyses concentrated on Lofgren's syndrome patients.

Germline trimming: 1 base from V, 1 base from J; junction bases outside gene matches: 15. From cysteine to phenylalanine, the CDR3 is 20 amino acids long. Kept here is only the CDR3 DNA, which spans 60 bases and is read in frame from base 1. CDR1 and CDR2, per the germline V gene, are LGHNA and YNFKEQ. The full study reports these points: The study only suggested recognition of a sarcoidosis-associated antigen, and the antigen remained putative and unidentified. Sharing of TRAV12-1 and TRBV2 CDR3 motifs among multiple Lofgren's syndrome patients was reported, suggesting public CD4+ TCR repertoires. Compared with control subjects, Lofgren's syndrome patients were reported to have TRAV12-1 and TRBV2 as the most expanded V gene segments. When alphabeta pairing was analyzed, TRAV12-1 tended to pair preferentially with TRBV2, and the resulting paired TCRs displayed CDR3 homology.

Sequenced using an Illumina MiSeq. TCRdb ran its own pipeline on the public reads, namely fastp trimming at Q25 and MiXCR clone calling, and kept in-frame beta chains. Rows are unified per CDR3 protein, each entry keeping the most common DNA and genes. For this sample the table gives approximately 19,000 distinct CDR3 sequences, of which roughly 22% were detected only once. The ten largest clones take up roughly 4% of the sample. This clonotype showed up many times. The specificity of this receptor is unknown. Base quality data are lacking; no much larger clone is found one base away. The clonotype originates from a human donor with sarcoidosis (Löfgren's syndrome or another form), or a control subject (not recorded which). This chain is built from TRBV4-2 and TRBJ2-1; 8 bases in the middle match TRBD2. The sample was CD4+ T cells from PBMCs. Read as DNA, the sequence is TGTGCCAGCAGCCAAGGACCAACTAGCGGCCAATCTGGTTCCTACAATGAGCAGTTCTTC. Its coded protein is CASSQGPTSGQSGSYNEQFF.